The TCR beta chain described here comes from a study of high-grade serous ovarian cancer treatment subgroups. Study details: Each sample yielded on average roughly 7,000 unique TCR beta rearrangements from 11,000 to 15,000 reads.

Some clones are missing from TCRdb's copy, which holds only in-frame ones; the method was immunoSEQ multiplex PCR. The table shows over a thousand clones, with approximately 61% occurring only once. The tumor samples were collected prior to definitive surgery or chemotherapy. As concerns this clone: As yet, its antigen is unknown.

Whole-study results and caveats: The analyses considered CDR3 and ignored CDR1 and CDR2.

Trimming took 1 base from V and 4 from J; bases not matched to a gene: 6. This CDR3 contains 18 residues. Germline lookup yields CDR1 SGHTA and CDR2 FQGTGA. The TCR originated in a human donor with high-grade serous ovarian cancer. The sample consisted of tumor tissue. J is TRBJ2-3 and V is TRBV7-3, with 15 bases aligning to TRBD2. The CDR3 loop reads CASSLIGTSGRSADTQYF. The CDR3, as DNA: TGTGCCAGCAGCTTAATCGGGACTAGCGGGAGGTCGGCAGATACGCAGTATTTT.